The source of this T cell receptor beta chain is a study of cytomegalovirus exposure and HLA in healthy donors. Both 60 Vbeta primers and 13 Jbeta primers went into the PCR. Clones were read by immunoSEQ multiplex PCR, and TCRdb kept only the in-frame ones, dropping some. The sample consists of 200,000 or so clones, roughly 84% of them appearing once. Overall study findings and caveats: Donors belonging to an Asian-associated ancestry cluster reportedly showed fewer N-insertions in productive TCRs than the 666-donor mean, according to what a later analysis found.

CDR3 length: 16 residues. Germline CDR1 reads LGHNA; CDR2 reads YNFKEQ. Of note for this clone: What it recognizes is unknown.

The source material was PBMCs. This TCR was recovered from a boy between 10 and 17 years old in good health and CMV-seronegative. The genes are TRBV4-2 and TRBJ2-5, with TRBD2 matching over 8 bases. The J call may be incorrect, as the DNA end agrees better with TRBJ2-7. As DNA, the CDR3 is TGTGCCAGCAGCCAAGATCGGTTGGTAGCGGGATCCGAGCAGTACTTC. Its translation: CASSQDRLVAGSEQYF.